This passage covers 10 T cell receptor beta chains from one sample sequenced in a study of regulatory T cells in long-lasting Graves disease. HTBI primers from iRepertoire and Arm-PCR of CDR3 regions yielded the TCR beta libraries. Using its own MiXCR run on the multiplex PCR reads, TCRdb lists one record per CDR3 protein. The top ten clones hold about two fifths of a sample with about 660,000 distinct CDR3 sequences, 25% to 35% of them seen once. As to time point: persistent/refractory GD, antithyroid drugs over 5 years with positive TRAb. From RNA extracted from PBMCs, the TCR library was made. Sequencing used peripheral blood mononuclear cells (PBMCs), obtained when the disease was refractory, from a patient treated with antithyroid drugs. The origin of the receptors is a female donor with Graves disease.

With regard to this clonotype: A junction boundary mismatches the germline segment, possibly from a read error. The chain recombines TRBV7-9 with TRBJ2-7; no definite D call. Germline CDR1 SEHNR, CDR2 FQNEAQ (reference sequence). The CDR3 is 17 amino acids. CDR3: CTSSLVGLGPSVYEQYF. In DNA form, the CDR3 reads TGTACCAGCAGCTTAGTAGGTCTGGGTCCTTCGGTATACGAGCAGTACTTC.

The CDR3 region is CASSEIGTSGLNTGELFF. DNA of the CDR3: TGTGCCAGCAGTGAGATCGGGACTAGCGGACTAAACACCGGGGAGCTGTTTTTT. The rearrangement links TRBV25-1 to TRBJ2-2, with TRBD2 matching 11 bases. This CDR3 contains 18 residues. J gave up 2 bases and V 3 bases, and 8 bases lay outside the gene matches. From germline, CDR1 is MGHDK and CDR2 SYGVNS.

This clonotype was picked up a small number of times. The chain is built from TRBV6-1 and TRBJ1-1, with D tentatively TRBD1 (5 bases). The CDR3 has 13 residues. Germline V gene sequence: CDR1 MNHNS, CDR2 SASEGT. Trimming left V 6 bases short and J 4 bases short, with 12 bases between. Here the CDR3 reads CASRTVQGTEAFF. The CDR3 nucleotides read TGTGCCAGCAGAACAGTCCAGGGCACTGAAGCTTTCTTT.

As for this clonotype: Only one base separates this from a far larger clonotype, so it likely reflects a read error. This chain connects TRBV28 to TRBJ2-5; the match to TRBD2 covers 7 bases. The CDR3 covers 15 residues. With V trimmed by 6 bases and J by 5 bases, 12 bases remained unmatched. Germline values: CDR1 MDHEN, CDR2 SYDVKM. The CDR3 region has the DNA TGTGCCAGCAGCATAGCGGGCAGGCGGGCGGAGACCCAGTACTTC. Amino acids: CASSIAGRRAETQYF.

Here the CDR3 reads CAIAGVDTQYF. The CDR3 nucleotides are TGTGCCATCGCGGGAGTTGATACGCAGTATTTT. V is TRBV10-3 and J is TRBJ2-3, with 7 bases that match TRBD2. This CDR3 is 11 amino acids long. CDR1 and CDR2 from the germline V gene are ENHRY and SYGVKD. The J segment lost 6 bases and the V segment lost 8 bases, leaving 2 bases of the junction unmatched.

This clonotype occurred a few times. The gene calls are TRBV12-3 or TRBV12-4 and TRBJ1-1; TRBD1 is a possible D gene (5 bases). This CDR3 region has 14 residues. V lost 5 bases and J lost 3, with 13 bases in between. In DNA form, the CDR3 reads TGTGCCAGCAGTACCAATACAGGAGACACTGAAGCTTTCTTT. It yields the protein CASSTNTGDTEAFF.

The table lists this clonotype with many counts. The V gene is TRBV29-1, the J gene TRBJ1-1, with D possibly TRBD1 on 6 matching bases. CDR1 and CDR2 from the germline V gene are SQVTM and ANQGSEA. Between the trimmed V and J ends, which lost 7 bases and 1 base, there was a span of 16 bases. The CDR3 runs to 14 residues. This CDR3 is CSDLGRGQNTEAFF. CDR3 bases: TGCAGCGACCTTGGACGGGGGCAGAACACTGAAGCTTTCTTT. Full variable domain (outside the CDR3, taken from reference TRBV29-1 and TRBJ1-1): SAVISQKPSRDICQRGTSLTIQCQVDSQVTMMFWYRQQPGQSLTLIATANQGSEATYESGFVIDKFPISRPNLTFSTLTVSNMSPEDSSIYLCSDLGRGQNTEAFFGQGTRLTVV.

The chain links TRBV19 to TRBJ1-2; no reliable D call. Germline V gene data show CDR1 as LNHDA and CDR2 as SQIVND (reference sequence). V gave up 3 bases and J gave up 4 bases, with 9 bases separating them. This CDR3 comprises 13 residues. Here the CDR3 DNA reads TGTGCCAGTAGTATTCACACGGGCTATGGCTACACCTTC. Amino acid sequence: CASSIHTGYGYTF.

This chain connects TRBV6-5 to TRBJ1-1; no firm D call. Trimming shortened V by 3 bases and J by 4 bases, and 15 bases separated the two germline ends. CDR3 length: 15 amino acids. Germline V gene sequence: CDR1 MNHEY, CDR2 SVGAGI. The CDR3 loop reads CASSYGPPSGTEAFF. CDR3 sequence (DNA): TGTGCCAGCAGTTATGGACCTCCCAGTGGCACTGAAGCTTTCTTT.

V is TRBV6-1 and J is TRBJ1-1; D gene uncertain. The CDR3 loop spans 11 amino acids. Germline CDR1 reads MNHNS; CDR2 reads SASEGT. V was shortened by 8 bases and J by 7 bases, with 11 bases between the two germline ends. The CDR3 region has the DNA TGTGCCAGCGGACGGACCTATGAAGCTTTCTTT. It yields the protein CASGRTYEAFF.